This entry lists 24 T cell receptor beta chains sequenced from one sample in a study of T cell repertoires in cytomegalovirus infection. Each CDR3 protein is one row after TCRdb ran MiXCR on the reads. The sample includes some 270,000 distinct CDR3 sequences, 15% to 20% of them seen just once. Sequencing used CD8+ T cells from PBMCs. The receptors originated from a human donor in good health (CMV status not recorded). Some clones in this sample may be carry-over from other donors' samples.

The chain uses TRBV6-6 and TRBJ2-7, with TRBD1 as a possible D gene (6 bases). The V end was cut by 9 bases, the J end by 2 bases, with 23 bases between. Germline CDR1 MNHNY, CDR2 SVGAGI (reference sequence). The CDR3 extends over 16 amino acids. Written as DNA, the CDR3 is TGTGCCAGTTTTCCGGTTCGGACAGATCTGACCTACGAGCAGTACTTC. This codes for CASFPVRTDLTYEQYF.

In this sample, this clonotype turned up a few times. The chain employs TRBV29-1 and TRBJ2-1, with TRBD2 matching over 8 bases. The CDR3 length is 16 residues. Germline CDR1 is SQVTM and CDR2 is ANQGSEA. V dropped 1 base and J dropped 8; count of bases not matched to a gene: 13. The DNA for the CDR3 is TGCAGCGTTGAAGGGGCGGGGGGTCTTACTCCCGATGAGCAGTTCTTC. It yields the protein CSVEGAGGLTPDEQFF.

The chain is built from TRBV29-1 and TRBJ1-4, with 8 nucleotides matching TRBD1. CDR3 length: 17 residues. The trim removed 7 bases at V and 0 bases at J, leaving 13 bases unmatched. Germline CDR1 is SQVTM and CDR2 is ANQGSEA. This chain's CDR3 is CSAQTGTGDATNEKLFF. The CDR3 region has the DNA TGCAGCGCCCAAACAGGGACAGGCGACGCAACTAATGAAAAACTGTTTTTT.

The table lists this clonotype with a few counts. The chain combines TRBV2 with TRBJ1-1; no reliable D call. This CDR3 is built from 14 residues. Germline CDR1 and CDR2: SNHLY and FYNNEI. The germline V and J ends were trimmed by 2 bases and 0 bases, with 7 bases remaining between them. The CDR3 nucleotides are TGTGCCAGCAGTGAATCCCCCCTGAACACTGAAGCTTTCTTT. Protein: CASSESPLNTEAFF.

The chain carries TRBV4-3 and TRBJ1-3; D is possibly TRBD1 (5 bases). CDR3 length: 13 amino acids. The V gene's germline CDR1 is LGHNA and CDR2 YSLEER. V shed 4 bases and J shed 4 bases, with 8 bases lying between them. CDR3 in amino acids: CASSPGRGNTIYF. In nucleotides, the CDR3 is TGCGCCAGCAGCCCAGGGCGGGGAAACACCATATATTTT.

The chain links TRBV4-1 to TRBJ2-5; 9 bases fit TRBD2. The CDR3 consists of 15 residues. The germline V gene has CDR1 MGHRA and CDR2 YSYEKL. The junction had 3 bases not matched to a gene; V was cut back by 2 bases and J by 2 bases. Written as DNA, the CDR3 is TGCGCCAGCAGCCAACAGACTAGCGGACAAGAGACCCAGTACTTC. Protein: CASSQQTSGQETQYF.

V usage is TRBV7-3 and J usage is TRBJ1-1, with a possible D match to TRBD1 (5 bases). Trimming took off 5 bases at V and 4 bases at J, with 14 bases between the two ends. The CDR3 is 14 amino acids. The germline CDR1 and CDR2 sequences are SGHTA and FQGTGA. Here the CDR3 reads CASSPEDGGTEAFF. CDR3 coding DNA: TGTGCCAGCAGCCCGGAAGATGGGGGCACTGAAGCTTTCTTT.

In this sample, this clonotype turned up a few times. V usage is TRBV4-3 and J usage is TRBJ2-5; 7 bases match TRBD1. Trimming took 0 bases from V and 2 from J; bases not matched to a gene: 3. Germline V gene sequence: CDR1 LGHNA, CDR2 YSLEER. The CDR3 has 15 amino acids. CDR3 protein: CASSQDRGQQETQYF. CDR3 in DNA: TGCGCCAGCAGCCAAGATCGGGGACAGCAAGAGACCCAGTACTTC.

This chain joins TRBV9 and TRBJ2-2, with TRBD1 matching 9 bases. With 4 bases clipped from V and 1 base from J, the junction kept 5 bases outside the gene matches. CDR1 SGDLS and CDR2 YYNGEE come from the germline V gene. The CDR3 is made up of 16 amino acids. The CDR3 protein is CASSPEGQGNTGELFF. The CDR3 bases are TGTGCCAGCAGCCCCGAGGGACAGGGGAACACCGGGGAGCTGTTTTTT.

V usage is TRBV5-4 and J usage is TRBJ2-5, with D unclear. CDR1 and CDR2 from the germline V gene are SGHNT and YYREEE (reference sequence). V was pared by 2 bases and J by 5 bases, with 10 bases between. The CDR3 has 13 amino acids. CDR3 protein: CASSLYNWETQYF. CDR3 DNA sequence: TGTGCCAGCAGCTTATACAACTGGGAGACCCAGTACTTC.

In its sample, this clonotype was seen many times. The rearrangement joins TRBV11-2 to TRBJ2-5; 10 bases align to TRBD1. V shed 5 bases and J 2 bases; nucleotides not matched to a gene: 11. The CDR3 contains 17 residues. Germline CDR1 SGHAT, CDR2 FQNNGV. As DNA, the CDR3 is TGTGCCAGCAGCACGACCCGGGACAGGGGAGATCAAGAGACCCAGTACTTC. Its protein product is CASSTTRDRGDQETQYF. Based on the CDR3 plus reference TRBV11-2 and TRBJ2-5, the full variable domain is EAGVAQSPRYKIIEKRQSVAFWCNPISGHATLYWYQQILGQGPKLLIQFQNNGVVDDSQLPKDRFSAERLKGVDSTLKIQPAKLEDSAVYLCASSTTRDRGDQETQYFGPGTRLLVL.

This clonotype was seen repeatedly, ten times or more. The chain recombines TRBV7-2 with TRBJ2-5, with unresolved D. The CDR3 runs to 15 residues. CDR1 and CDR2 (germline): SGHTA, FQGNSA. V was shortened by 1 base and J by 1 base, with 10 bases between the two germline ends. CDR3 in DNA: TGTGCCAGCAGCTTAGTCGAGGAGTTCCAAGAGACCCAGTACTTC. Its translation is CASSLVEEFQETQYF. The full variable domain, with the rest looked up from reference TRBV7-2 and TRBJ2-5, is GAGVSQSPSNKVTEKGKDVELRCDPISGHTALYWYRQSLGQGLEFLIYFQGNSAPDKSGLPSDRFSAERTGGSVSTLTIQRTQQEDSAVYLCASSLVEEFQETQYFGPGTRLLVL.

This clonotype was seen more than once but under ten times. The genes are TRBV7-8 and TRBJ1-2; tentatively, D is TRBD1 (6 bases). The CDR3 is made up of 13 amino acids. CDR1 and CDR2 from the germline V gene are SGHVS and FQNEAQ. Trimming took off 8 bases at V and 4 bases at J, with 14 bases between the two ends. CDR3 in DNA: TGTGCCAGCGGAGGGGGGGAGGGCTATGGCTACACCTTC. Amino acid sequence: CASGGGEGYGYTF.

This clonotype was picked up many times. The V gene is TRBV7-9, the J gene TRBJ1-3, with a possible D match to TRBD1 (5 bases). Between the trimmed V and J ends, which lost 6 bases and 0 bases, there was a span of 15 bases. Germline CDR1 and CDR2: SEHNR and FQNEAQ (reference sequence). This CDR3 has 16 residues. The CDR3 coding sequence is TGTGCCAGCAGACCGAAGATGGGACCCTCTGGAAACACCATATATTTT. Residues: CASRPKMGPSGNTIYF.

This clonotype occurred many times. The J gene is TRBJ2-2, the V gene TRBV7-2; D may be TRBD1 or TRBD2 (5 bases each). Trimming removed 5 bases at V and 4 bases at J, with 14 bases between. Germline-derived CDR1 and CDR2 are SGHTA and FQGNSA. This CDR3 comprises 15 residues. The CDR3 spells CASSPAAGTTGELFF. Written as DNA, the CDR3 is TGTGCCAGCAGCCCCGCGGCAGGGACCACCGGGGAGCTGTTTTTT. Drawing the rest from reference TRBV7-2 and TRBJ2-2, the complete variable domain is GAGVSQSPSNKVTEKGKDVELRCDPISGHTALYWYRQSLGQGLEFLIYFQGNSAPDKSGLPSDRFSAERTGGSVSTLTIQRTQQEDSAVYLCASSPAAGTTGELFFGEGSRLTVL.

This clonotype was seen just once. The chain combines TRBV9 with TRBJ2-1; 12 nucleotides agree with TRBD2. The V gene end was trimmed by 0 bases and the J gene end by 10 bases; junction bases not matched to a gene: 17. This CDR3 has 19 residues. The germline gives CDR1 SGDLS, CDR2 YYNGEE. The CDR3 is CASSVEPVGASGGGREQFF. CDR3 nucleotides: TGTGCCAGCAGCGTAGAGCCGGTAGGGGCTAGCGGGGGGGGGCGGGAGCAGTTCTTC.

This clonotype was observed a handful of times. The V call is TRBV27, the J call TRBJ1-4; D is ambiguous. Trimming left V 4 bases short and J 0 bases short, with 6 bases between. Per the germline V gene, CDR1 is MNHEY and CDR2 is SMNVEV (reference sequence). The CDR3 loop spans 14 amino acids. CDR3 nucleotides: TGTGCCAGCAGTTGGGCCCCAACTAATGAAAAACTGTTTTTT. Translating gives CASSWAPTNEKLFF.

The V gene is TRBV5-1, the J gene TRBJ1-1, with no clear D. The V end lost 2 bases, the J end lost 0 bases, and 8 bases lay between the germline ends. Germline assignment: CDR1 SGHRS and CDR2 YFSETQ. CDR3 length: 14 amino acids. The CDR3, as DNA: TGCGCCAGCAGCTTTACAACTATGAACACTGAAGCTTTCTTT. Protein sequence: CASSFTTMNTEAFF.

The chain employs TRBV4-2 and TRBJ1-2; D gene ambiguous. From germline, CDR1 is LGHNA and CDR2 YNFKEQ. V was clipped by 0 bases and J by 7 bases, with 12 bases between them. The CDR3 spans 14 residues. CDR3 sequence: CASSQDTVLIGYTF. The CDR3 nucleotides are TGTGCCAGCAGCCAAGATACAGTGCTTATTGGCTACACCTTC.

V gene TRBV19 combines with J gene TRBJ2-2; tentative D call: TRBD1 (6 bases). V was pared by 5 bases and J by 6 bases, with 10 bases between. Germline V gene data show CDR1 as LNHDA and CDR2 as SQIVND (reference sequence). The CDR3 has 13 residues. The CDR3, as DNA: TGTGCCAGTAGTTGGGGGCCAGCCGGGGAGCTGTTTTTT. It yields the protein CASSWGPAGELFF.

This clonotype was observed at least ten times. The J gene is TRBJ1-4, the V gene TRBV7-9; D ambiguous. The CDR3 is 11 amino acids. V dropped 3 bases and J dropped 8 bases, with 4 bases sitting between them. Germline V gene lookup returns CDR1 SEHNR and CDR2 FQNEAQ (reference sequence). The CDR3 sequence: CASSFGEKLFF. The CDR3 DNA is TGTGCCAGCAGCTTTGGGGAAAAACTGTTTTTT.

The V gene is TRBV14, the J gene TRBJ2-5; no definite D call. This CDR3 is 15 amino acids long. With 3 bases removed from V and 1 base from J, the gap between germline ends came to 12 bases. Germline CDR1 is SGHDN and CDR2 is FVKESK. The DNA of the CDR3 is TGTGCCAGCAGCCACACAGTGTCCCCCCAAGAGACCCAGTACTTC. Residues: CASSHTVSPQETQYF.

The chain employs TRBV7-3 and TRBJ2-3; 8 bases are shared with TRBD1. V trimming: 2 bases; J trimming: 1 base; junction bases outside the gene matches: 5. Per the germline V gene, CDR1 is SGHTA and CDR2 is FQGTGA. CDR3 length equals 16 residues. Here the CDR3 reads CASSLFGQGGTDTQYF. CDR3 DNA sequence: TGTGCCAGCAGCTTATTTGGACAGGGAGGCACAGATACGCAGTATTTT. The variable domain in full, completed from reference TRBV7-3 and TRBJ2-3, reads GAGVSQTPSNKVTEKGKYVELRCDPISGHTALYWYRQSLGQGPEFLIYFQGTGAADDSGLPNDRFFAVRPEGSVSTLKIQRTERGDSAVYLCASSLFGQGGTDTQYFGPGTRLTVL.

This clonotype occurred a few times. The chain uses TRBV12-5 and TRBJ1-1, with D maybe TRBD1 (5 bases). The V and J ends lost 3 bases and 1 base respectively, with 18 bases between them. CDR3 size: 17 residues. Germline values: CDR1 LGHNT, CDR2 FRNRAP. The CDR3 region is CASGFFLEGSPNTEAFF. CDR3 DNA: TGTGCTAGTGGTTTTTTTTTGGAGGGGAGCCCGAACACTGAAGCTTTCTTT.